This T cell receptor (beta chain) came from a study of T cell repertoires in cytomegalovirus infection. With regard to this clonotype: Its matching antigen is unknown.

Trimming took off 2 bases at V and 8 bases at J, with 18 bases between the two ends. CDR1 is LNHDA and CDR2 is SQIVND in the germline V gene (reference sequence). The CDR3 is 15 residues long. TCRdb redid the calling of the reads with MiXCR, one entry per CDR3 protein. The repertoire holds about 830,000 distinct CDR3 sequences, around a third seen once, with around 12% in the top ten. The sample consisted of cultured CD8+ T cells from PBMCs, taken from culture after CMV antigen stimulation. The chain employs TRBV19 and TRBJ1-1; D ambiguous. The sequence was collected from a human donor in good health (CMV status not recorded). Some clones in this sample may be carry-over from other donors' samples. Written as DNA, the CDR3 is TGTGCCAGTAGTATAAACCCTGAGCCCGGACGGGAAGCTTTCTTT. This translates into CASSINPEPGREAFF.